This TCR beta chain was retrieved from a study of T cell responses to AZD1222 COVID-19 vaccine. Study in general: Both about-4-week and about-12-week second-dose recipients were combined. The study, taken as a whole, reports: Donors were largely white British and mainly female; clonal diversity was possibly underestimated. Spike-specific TCR breadth and depth were elevated following two AZD1222 doses. The repertoires were collected only after the peak T cell response.

About this clone: Antigen specificity is unknown.

Generated by immunoSEQ multiplex PCR, the TCRdb table keeps only in-frame clones and is missing some. Of 90,000 or so clones listed, about nine tenths are singletons. The CDR3 is 12 amino acids. The V call is TRBV21-1, the J call TRBJ1-1. TRBV21-1 is flagged as a pseudogene. This specimen was peripheral blood, taken on day 0 of AZD1222 vaccination. This TCR was sampled from an adult in good health. The CDR3 region is CASSKDPPEAFF. The CDR3 nucleotides are TGTGCCAGCAGCAAAGACCCACCTGAAGCTTTCTTT.